These 22 T cell receptor beta chains were sequenced from one sample in a study of T cell responses to AZD1222 COVID-19 vaccine. The repertoire was sequenced with immunoSEQ multiplex PCR; TCRdb's copy has only in-frame clones and lacks some. Of 85,000 to 100,000 clones in the sample, about nine tenths were seen once. Sequencing was performed on peripheral blood, taken on day 0 of AZD1222 vaccination. Receptor source: an adult in good health.

The chain recombines TRBV5-1 with TRBJ2-7; 8 nucleotides match TRBD1. The germline V gene has CDR1 SGHRS and CDR2 YFSETQ. CDR3 length: 14 residues. Trimming removed 4 bases from V and 3 bases from J; junction bases left unmatched: 6. This CDR3 is CASSRDRSLYEQYF. The CDR3 DNA reads TGCGCCAGCAGCAGGGACAGGTCTCTCTACGAGCAGTACTTC.

This clone was picked up one time. The rearrangement joins TRBV7-2 to TRBJ1-1; 9 nucleotides match TRBD1. Looked up from germline, CDR1 is SGHTA and CDR2 is FQGNSA. The CDR3 length is 16 residues. After removal of 5 bases from V and 0 bases from J, the junction contained 7 bases not matched to a gene. This CDR3 reads CASSSRQGGLNTEAFF. The CDR3 coding sequence is TGTGCCAGCAGCAGCCGACAGGGGGGATTGAACACTGAAGCTTTCTTT. Using reference TRBV7-2 and TRBJ1-1 for the parts outside the CDR3, the full variable domain is GAGVSQSPSNKVTEKGKDVELRCDPISGHTALYWYRQSLGQGLEFLIYFQGNSAPDKSGLPSDRFSAERTGGSVSTLTIQRTQQEDSAVYLCASSSRQGGLNTEAFFGQGTRLTVV.

V gene TRBV15 combines with J gene TRBJ1-2; D remains unclear. Germline values: CDR1 LNHNV, CDR2 YYDKDF (reference sequence). The V gene lost 1 base and the J gene lost 10 bases, with 13 bases spanning the gap. The CDR3 is made up of 13 amino acids. The CDR3 sequence is CATSRGGLVDYTF. The CDR3 DNA reads as TGTGCCACCAGCAGAGGCGGTCTGGTGGACTACACCTTC.

CDR3 sequence (DNA): TGTGCCAGCAGGGGGTCGGGCCACAAAACGGGAAACACCATATATTTT. It translates to CASRGSGHKTGNTIYF. The chain is built from TRBV2 and TRBJ1-3; D unresolved. Germline CDR1 SNHLY, CDR2 FYNNEI. V was cut by 6 bases and J by 4 bases, with 19 bases left in between. The CDR3 is made up of 16 amino acids.

This rearrangement joins TRBV6-5 to TRBJ1-2, with D unclear. Trimming took off 0 bases at V and 8 bases at J, with 19 bases between the two ends. This CDR3 is built from 16 residues. Germline V gene data show CDR1 as MNHEY and CDR2 as SVGAGI. CDR3 in DNA: TGTGCCAGCAGTTACTCAGGCTCTAGGCAGGTACACGGCTACACCTTC. Protein sequence: CASSYSGSRQVHGYTF.

V gene TRBV3-1 (or the pseudogene TRBV3-2) combines with J gene TRBJ2-7; D is unresolved. CDR3 length: 11 residues. The germline V and J ends were trimmed by 3 bases and 4 bases, with 4 bases remaining between them. Germline CDR1 LGHDT, CDR2 YNNKEL (reference sequence). Written as DNA, the CDR3 is TGTGCCAGCAGCCAGCTTTACGAGCAGTACTTC. It specifies CASSQLYEQYF.

The chain joins TRBV19 to TRBJ2-7; weak D call: TRBD1 (7 bases). V dropped 4 bases and J dropped 6 bases, with 19 bases sitting between them. Germline-derived CDR1 and CDR2 are LNHDA and SQIVND (reference sequence). The CDR3 spans 15 residues. This chain's CDR3 is CASSNALTGRREQYF. CDR3 coding DNA: TGTGCCAGTAGTAACGCTCTGACAGGGAGGCGCGAGCAGTACTTC.

CDR3 sequence: CASSRGAGSPLHF. The CDR3 DNA sequence: TGTGCCAGCAGCAGGGGAGCTGGTTCACCCCTCCACTTT. This sequence joins TRBV6-2 or TRBV6-3 and TRBJ1-6; possibly TRBD1 for D (6 bases). This CDR3 is 13 amino acids long. V lost 6 bases, J lost 9 bases, and 12 bases lay in between. Germline V CDR1 and CDR2: MNHEY, SVGEGT.

The chain employs TRBV28 and TRBJ1-1, with no clear D. V was clipped by 2 bases and J by 2 bases, with 6 bases between them. Germline lookup yields CDR1 MDHEN and CDR2 SYDVKM. The CDR3 spans 13 residues. The DNA of the CDR3 is TGTGCCAGCAGTTTACGCATAAACACTGAAGCTTTCTTT. Translation: CASSLRINTEAFF.

This clone was recorded once. The chain joins TRBV12-5 to TRBJ2-1; 8 bases align to TRBD2. V lost 5 bases to trimming and J lost 3 bases; unmatched junction nucleotides: 6. Germline V gene data show CDR1 as LGHNT and CDR2 as FRNRAP. The length of the CDR3 is 15 residues. The CDR3 region is CASGKRAGDYNEQFF. The CDR3 DNA is TGTGCTAGTGGTAAGCGAGCGGGGGACTACAATGAGCAGTTCTTC. The full variable domain, rest sourced from reference TRBV12-5 and TRBJ2-1, is DARVTQTPRHKVTEMGQEVTMRCQPILGHNTVFWYRQTMMQGLELLAYFRNRAPLDDSGMPKDRFSAEMPDATLATLKIQPSEPRDSAVYFCASGKRAGDYNEQFFGPGTRLTVL.

The chain joins TRBV6-6 to TRBJ2-7; D call uncertain. Germline CDR1 is MNHNY and CDR2 is SVGAGI (reference sequence). CDR3 length equals 14 residues. V lost 4 bases to trimming and J lost 2 bases, with 12 bases between them. CDR3 sequence: CASSFQHETYEQYF. For the CDR3, the DNA is TGTGCCAGCAGTTTTCAACACGAAACCTACGAGCAGTACTTC.

This rearrangement joins TRBV20-1 to TRBJ1-5; no reliable D call. Looked up from germline, CDR1 is DFQATT and CDR2 is SNEGSKA (reference sequence). This CDR3 comprises 10 residues. Trimming removed 4 bases at V and 11 bases at J, with 9 bases between. The CDR3 reads CSAKGSAQHF. CDR3 nucleotide sequence: TGCAGTGCTAAGGGTTCAGCCCAGCATTTT.

The rearrangement joins TRBV7-9 to TRBJ2-7; D possibly corresponds to TRBD1 (6 bases). V lost 2 bases, J lost 3 bases, and 14 bases lay in between. CDR3 length: 15 amino acids. Germline lookup yields CDR1 SEHNR and CDR2 FQNEAQ (reference sequence). This CDR3 is CASSLNPGQIYEQYF. CDR3 nucleotides: TGTGCCAGCAGCTTAAACCCCGGACAGATCTACGAGCAGTACTTC.

The rearrangement uses TRBV6-5 and TRBJ1-1; no clear D gene. CDR1 and CDR2 (germline): MNHEY, SVGAGI. Trimming removed 6 bases from V and 4 bases from J, with 12 bases in between. CDR3 length equals 13 residues. CDR3 DNA: TGTGCCAGCAGCGTTTTGCGGGGCACTGAAGCTTTCTTT. Encoded protein: CASSVLRGTEAFF.

CDR3 loop: CSASRPSGYNEQFF. The CDR3 DNA reads TGCAGTGCTAGTCGGCCTAGCGGGTACAATGAGCAGTTCTTC. The rearrangement uses TRBV20-1 and TRBJ2-1, with 8 bases that match TRBD2. Per the germline V gene, CDR1 is DFQATT and CDR2 is SNEGSKA (reference sequence). The CDR3 is 14 amino acids. The J segment lost 4 bases and the V segment lost 3 bases, leaving 5 bases of the junction unmatched.

V usage is TRBV2 and J usage is TRBJ1-4; D uncertain. V was clipped by 4 bases and J by 7 bases, with 10 bases between them. Germline V gene lookup returns CDR1 SNHLY and CDR2 FYNNEI. The CDR3 contains 13 residues. The CDR3 bases are TGTGCCAGCAGTGGCCAGCCTATTGAAAAACTGTTTTTT. Translated, it gives CASSGQPIEKLFF. Combining the CDR3 with reference TRBV2 and TRBJ1-4 gives the whole variable domain EPEVTQTPSHQVTQMGQEVILRCVPISNHLYFYWYRQILGQKVEFLVSFYNNEISEKSEIFDDQFSVERPDGSNFTLKIRSTKLEDSAMYFCASSGQPIEKLFFGSGTQLSVL.

CDR3 in amino acids: CASSFTSGGTQETQYF. DNA for the CDR3: TGCGCCAGCAGCTTCACTAGCGGGGGCACACAAGAGACCCAGTACTTC. The J gene is TRBJ2-5, the V gene TRBV5-1, with 11 bases fitting TRBD2. Per germline, CDR1 SGHRS and CDR2 YFSETQ. The CDR3 has 16 residues. The V segment lost 2 bases and the J segment 2 bases; nucleotides outside the gene matches: 5.

V is TRBV9 and J is TRBJ1-2, with 9 bases lining up with TRBD1. V was pared by 2 bases and J by 2 bases, with 4 bases of the junction left unmatched. The CDR3 spans 15 residues. Germline CDR1 SGDLS, CDR2 YYNGEE. CDR3 nucleotide sequence: TGTGCCAGCAGCGTGGGGACAGGGAAAAACTATGGCTACACCTTC. This translates into CASSVGTGKNYGYTF.

V and J are TRBV6-5 and TRBJ1-2; 7 bases are shared with TRBD1. CDR1 is MNHEY, CDR2 SVGAGI, per germline. V lost 8 bases, J lost 1 base, and 10 bases stayed unmatched. The CDR3 is made up of 15 amino acids. CDR3 sequence: CASAGQAGFNYGYTF. The CDR3 coding sequence is TGTGCCAGCGCCGGACAGGCCGGCTTTAACTATGGCTACACCTTC.

V and J are TRBV12-3 or TRBV12-4 and TRBJ2-5; D call uncertain. The CDR3 is 11 amino acids. V lost 5 bases and J 4 bases, leaving 5 bases between the germline ends. The CDR3 is CASSRTETQYF. CDR3 coding DNA: TGTGCCAGCAGTAGGACAGAGACCCAGTACTTC.

This clone was observed a single time. The CDR3 DNA follows: TGTGCCAGCAGCTATAAGTCGGGCACAGATACGCAGTATTTT. Protein sequence: CASSYKSGTDTQYF. J is TRBJ2-3 and V is TRBV5-4, with D unresolved. Looked up from germline, CDR1 is SGHNT and CDR2 is YYREEE (reference sequence). This CDR3 has 14 amino acids. Trimming removed 3 bases at V and 1 base at J, with 9 bases between.

The chain has TRBV3-1 (or the pseudogene TRBV3-2) and TRBJ2-5; 10 bases match TRBD1. Losses at the gene ends were 5 bases for V and 7 bases for J; bases not matched to a gene: 4. The CDR3 sequence is 13 residues long. CDR1 and CDR2 from the germline V gene are LGHDT and YNNKEL (reference sequence). The CDR3 DNA reads TGTGCCAGCAGCTCTGGACAGGGGGGGACCCAGTACTTC. This translates into CASSSGQGGTQYF.